These 31 T cell receptor beta chains came from one sample sequenced in a study of cytomegalovirus exposure and HLA in healthy donors. Primers included in the PCR were 60 Vbeta and 13 Jbeta primers. Generated by immunoSEQ multiplex PCR, the TCRdb table keeps only in-frame clones and is missing some. The sample lists over 150,000 clones, about 85% occurring once. The sample taken for sequencing was PBMCs. All receptors come from a young man in good health and CMV-seropositive.

The chain has TRBV5-6 and TRBJ2-2, with 9 positions matching TRBD1. CDR1 is SGHDT and CDR2 is YYEEEE in the germline V gene. The CDR3 contains 16 residues. V lost 2 bases, J lost 1 base, and 3 bases stayed unmatched. The CDR3 DNA sequence: TGTGCCAGCAGCTTAGGGACAGGGTTGAACACCGGGGAGCTGTTTTTT. It is translated as CASSLGTGLNTGELFF.

This clone was counted ten times or more. The chain uses TRBV6-5 and TRBJ1-2, with TRBD1 matching 7 bases. This CDR3 has 14 residues. Losses at the gene ends were 2 bases for V and 5 bases for J; bases not matched to a gene: 5. Germline assignment: CDR1 MNHEY and CDR2 SVGAGI. DNA for the CDR3: TGTGCCAGCAGTTACCGGACAGGAGGGTATGGCTACACCTTC. As protein: CASSYRTGGYGYTF.

This chain connects TRBV18 to TRBJ2-2; 12 bases match TRBD2. V was clipped by 1 base and J by 6 bases; unmatched bases: 6. The germline V gene has CDR1 KGHSH and CDR2 LQKENI. The CDR3 extends over 17 amino acids. The CDR3 DNA is TGTGCCAGCTCACCACAACTAGCGGGAGGCCAGCCCGGGGAGCTGTTTTTT. This translates into CASSPQLAGGQPGELFF.

The chain links TRBV5-4 to TRBJ2-1; TRBD2 agrees at 7 bases. The CDR3 runs to 15 residues. Germline V gene sequence: CDR1 SGHNT, CDR2 YYREEE (reference sequence). The trim removed 0 bases at V and 6 bases at J, leaving 6 bases unmatched. This chain's CDR3 is CASSLAQRGRNEQFF. In DNA, the CDR3 is TGTGCCAGCAGCTTGGCGCAGCGGGGCCGCAATGAGCAGTTCTTC. Filled out from reference TRBV5-4 and TRBJ2-1, the complete variable domain reads ETGVTQSPTHLIKTRGQQVTLRCSSQSGHNTVSWYQQALGQGPQFIFQYYREEENGRGNFPPRFSGLQFPNYSSELNVNALELDDSALYLCASSLAQRGRNEQFFGPGTRLTVL.

This chain links TRBV4-2 with TRBJ1-2; 8 nucleotides agree with TRBD1. The CDR3 has 16 residues. Germline V gives CDR1 LGHNA, CDR2 YNFKEQ. Trimming removed 1 base from V and 7 bases from J; junction bases left unmatched: 11. Here the CDR3 reads CASSQGEDRDILGYTF. The CDR3 coding sequence is TGTGCCAGCAGCCAAGGGGAGGACAGGGATATCCTTGGCTACACCTTC.

The gene calls are TRBV27 and TRBJ1-1; 7 bases map to TRBD1. Unmatched junction bases numbered 12, after V lost 4 bases and J lost 10 bases. Germline V gene lookup returns CDR1 MNHEY and CDR2 SMNVEV (reference sequence). This CDR3 contains 14 residues. In DNA, the CDR3 is TGTGCCAGCAGTTCCACAGGGGTAGGAACCACAGCTTTCTTT. Translation: CASSSTGVGTTAFF.

The rearrangement uses TRBV5-4 and TRBJ2-1; 9 nucleotides match TRBD2. This CDR3 has 17 amino acids. The ends lost 2 bases at V and 0 bases at J; junction bases unmatched: 6. Germline V gives CDR1 SGHNT, CDR2 YYREEE (reference sequence). As DNA, the CDR3 is TGTGCCAGCAGCTTCCCCCCACTAGCGGGCTCCTACAATGAGCAGTTCTTC. The encoded protein is CASSFPPLAGSYNEQFF. Based on the CDR3 plus reference TRBV5-4 and TRBJ2-1, the full variable domain is ETGVTQSPTHLIKTRGQQVTLRCSSQSGHNTVSWYQQALGQGPQFIFQYYREEENGRGNFPPRFSGLQFPNYSSELNVNALELDDSALYLCASSFPPLAGSYNEQFFGPGTRLTVL.

In this sample, this clone turned up once. The rearrangement links TRBV5-1 to TRBJ2-1; possible D gene TRBD2, 5 bases. Trimming took off 5 bases at V and 8 bases at J, with 20 bases between the two ends. The CDR3 covers 15 residues. CDR1 is SGHRS and CDR2 is YFSETQ in the germline V gene. The DNA for the CDR3 is TGCGCCAGCAGATTGTTGGGGAGCCGAGAGGATGAGCAGTTCTTC. It translates to CASRLLGSREDEQFF.

On this clone: This specimen includes other DNA sequences encoding the same CDR3. The chain recombines TRBV7-3 with TRBJ2-1, with D hard to call. Trimming took off 2 bases at V and 5 bases at J, with 7 bases between the two ends. The germline CDR1 and CDR2 sequences are SGHTA and FQGTGA. This CDR3 spans 13 amino acids. The CDR3 coding sequence is TGTGCCAGCAGCTTAGGGCTGAACAATGAGCAGTTCTTC. Protein product: CASSLGLNNEQFF.

The rearrangement joins TRBV5-1 to TRBJ2-7, with TRBD1 matching over 10 bases. Germline loops: CDR1 SGHRS, CDR2 YFSETQ. CDR3 length: 15 residues. The junction had 7 bases not matched to a gene; V was cut back by 2 bases and J by 5 bases. The CDR3 sequence is CASSLGGQGVHEQYF. CDR3 DNA sequence: TGCGCCAGCAGCTTAGGAGGACAGGGGGTCCACGAGCAGTACTTC.

The chain combines TRBV7-2 with TRBJ2-7; D unclear. There are 15 residues in the CDR3. CDR1 and CDR2 (germline): SGHTA, FQGNSA. Between the trimmed V and J ends, which lost 5 bases and 2 bases, there was a span of 16 bases. Here the CDR3 reads CASSLDPGDAYEQYF. The CDR3 DNA reads as TGTGCCAGCAGCCTAGACCCCGGTGATGCCTACGAGCAGTACTTC.

This clone occurred once. The chain recombines TRBV18 with TRBJ2-5; 7 nucleotides match TRBD1. Germline V CDR1 and CDR2: KGHSH, LQKENI. Trimming removed 5 bases from V and 4 bases from J; junction bases left unmatched: 1. The CDR3 is made up of 12 amino acids. DNA of the CDR3: TGTGCCAGCTCAAAGGGGGCAGAGACCCAGTACTTC. Amino acid sequence: CASSKGAETQYF. The entire variable domain, with the rest obtained from reference TRBV18 and TRBJ2-5, is as follows: NAGVMQNPRHLVRRRGQEARLRCSPMKGHSHVYWYRQLPEEGLKFMVYLQKENIIDESGMPKERFSAEFPKEGPSILRIQQVVRGDSAAYFCASSKGAETQYFGPGTRLLVL.

This sequence joins TRBV19 and TRBJ1-1; TRBD1 is a possible D gene (5 bases). Per the germline V gene, CDR1 is LNHDA and CDR2 is SQIVND (reference sequence). The CDR3 sequence is 15 residues long. V lost 3 bases to trimming and J lost 0 bases, with 11 bases between them. CDR3 loop: CASSIPDSLNTEAFF. The CDR3, as DNA: TGTGCCAGTAGTATCCCAGACAGTTTGAACACTGAAGCTTTCTTT.

The rearrangement links TRBV6-1 to TRBJ2-1; D may be TRBD2 (6 bases). The CDR3 contains 14 residues. Trimming stripped 0 bases from V and 10 bases from J, with 13 bases between. Germline V gene data show CDR1 as MNHNS and CDR2 as SASEGT. CDR3 sequence: CASSEAAGGNEQFF. The CDR3 DNA sequence: TGTGCCAGCAGTGAAGCGGCCGGGGGTAACGAGCAGTTCTTC.

The chain uses TRBV27 and TRBJ2-5; D is possibly TRBD1 (6 bases). CDR3 length equals 14 residues. Germline assignment: CDR1 MNHEY and CDR2 SMNVEV (reference sequence). V gave up 6 bases and J gave up 5 bases, with 16 bases separating them. The CDR3 loop is CASSNAGAEETQYF. The DNA for the CDR3 is TGTGCCAGCAGCAACGCAGGGGCCGAGGAGACCCAGTACTTC.

This chain links TRBV11-3 with TRBJ2-5; 7 bases are shared with TRBD1. The CDR3 is 16 residues long. Germline CDR1 SGHNT, CDR2 YENEEA. V was clipped by 7 bases and J by 2 bases; unmatched bases: 13. The CDR3 loop reads CASTPGRGRRQETQYF. CDR3 coding DNA: TGTGCCAGCACCCCCGGCAGGGGGAGACGGCAAGAGACCCAGTACTTC.

The rearrangement joins TRBV10-3 to TRBJ2-7; D not certain. V lost 6 bases, J lost 4 bases, and 7 bases lay in between. The V gene's germline CDR1 is ENHRY and CDR2 SYGVKD. The CDR3 totals 11 residues. The CDR3, as DNA: TGTGCCATCAGCCCTAATTACGAGCAGTACTTC. It codes for CAISPNYEQYF.

The chain couples TRBV9 to TRBJ2-7; 9 positions agree with TRBD2. The CDR3 consists of 16 residues. In germline, CDR1 is SGDLS, CDR2 YYNGEE. Trimming cost V 0 bases and J 1 base; bases outside gene matches: 5. The CDR3 DNA sequence: TGTGCCAGCAGCGTAGGGGGGACTAGCAGTTCCTACGAGCAGTACGTC. It yields the protein CASSVGGTSSSYEQYV.

This rearrangement joins TRBV29-1 to TRBJ2-7; the match to TRBD2 covers 8 bases. The V and J ends lost 4 bases and 2 bases, in that order; junction bases with no gene match: 10. Germline V gives CDR1 SQVTM, CDR2 ANQGSEA. The CDR3 sequence is 15 residues long. CDR3 bases: TGCAGCGTTGTCTCAGTCACTAGCGGAACCTACGAGCAGTACGTC. Protein sequence: CSVVSVTSGTYEQYV.

This chain joins TRBV6-5 and TRBJ2-3; D may be TRBD2 (6 bases). Germline values: CDR1 MNHEY, CDR2 SVGAGI. The CDR3 length is 15 residues. Between the trimmed V and J ends, which lost 6 bases and 2 bases, there was a span of 15 bases. CDR3 DNA: TGTGCCAGCAGCCCCGGCCGGGGGACCACAGATACGCAGTATTTT. Amino acid sequence: CASSPGRGTTDTQYF.

The V gene is TRBV7-2, the J gene TRBJ2-2; 12 nucleotides agree with TRBD2. J was trimmed by 6 bases and V by 4 bases; bases with no gene match: 6. The CDR3 is 16 residues long. Germline V lookup: CDR1 SGHTA, CDR2 FQGNSA. CDR3 nucleotide sequence: TGTGCCAGCAGCTCTCGACTAGCGGGAGAGCCCGGGGAGCTGTTTTTT. Translation: CASSSRLAGEPGELFF.

The chain joins TRBV6-1 to TRBJ2-1; D may be TRBD2 (5 bases). Germline V gives CDR1 MNHNS, CDR2 SASEGT. This CDR3 spans 15 amino acids. Trimming shortened V by 5 bases and J by 7 bases, and 18 bases separated the two germline ends. CDR3 sequence (DNA): TGTGCCAGCAGTTCCCGTGGAGGTCTAATAAATGAGCAGTTCTTC. Its translation: CASSSRGGLINEQFF.

This clone showed up just a few times. The chain has TRBV7-8 and TRBJ2-1, with a possible D match to TRBD2 (6 bases). The V end lost 2 bases, the J end lost 0 bases, and 17 bases lay between the germline ends. Germline loops: CDR1 SGHVS, CDR2 FQNEAQ. The CDR3 spans 18 residues. The CDR3 DNA is TGTGCCAGCAGCTTAAGGGCGCGGGACCCTAGCTCCTACAATGAGCAGTTCTTC. This sequence encodes CASSLRARDPSSYNEQFF.

V usage is TRBV2 and J usage is TRBJ1-4, with D hard to call. Per germline, CDR1 SNHLY and CDR2 FYNNEI. Trimming shortened V by 4 bases and J by 7 bases, and 10 bases separated the two germline ends. The CDR3 is made up of 13 amino acids. CDR3 region: CASSVRTREKLFF. The CDR3 region has the DNA TGTGCCAGCAGTGTCCGGACTCGTGAAAAACTGTTTTTT. Looking up the rest from reference TRBV2 and TRBJ1-4 gives the full variable domain: EPEVTQTPSHQVTQMGQEVILRCVPISNHLYFYWYRQILGQKVEFLVSFYNNEISEKSEIFDDQFSVERPDGSNFTLKIRSTKLEDSAMYFCASSVRTREKLFFGSGTQLSVL.

This clone occurred a few times. The chain uses TRBV7-8 and TRBJ2-5; D remains unclear. This CDR3 is 15 amino acids long. With 4 bases removed from V and 5 bases from J, the gap between germline ends came to 17 bases. CDR1 and CDR2 from the germline V gene are SGHVS and FQNEAQ. CDR3 coding DNA: TGTGCCAGCAGCTCCCGGCGGCCTCCAAGGGAGACCCAGTACTTC. The encoded protein is CASSSRRPPRETQYF. The variable domain in full, completed from reference TRBV7-8 and TRBJ2-5, reads GAGVSQSPRYKVAKRGQDVALRCDPISGHVSLFWYQQALGQGPEFLTYFQNEAQLDKSGLPSDRFFAERPEGSVSTLKIQRTQQEDSAVYLCASSSRRPPRETQYFGPGTRLLVL.

The rearrangement joins TRBV2 to TRBJ1-4; tentative D call: TRBD1 (6 bases). This CDR3 comprises 14 residues. The V end lost 8 bases, the J end lost 5 bases, and 15 bases lay between the germline ends. Germline V CDR1 and CDR2: SNHLY, FYNNEI. The CDR3 region is CASGGGTPNEKLFF. The CDR3 nucleotides are TGTGCCAGCGGGGGGGGCACCCCAAATGAAAAACTGTTTTTT.

The chain links TRBV4-3 to TRBJ2-1, with TRBD1 matching over 7 bases. This CDR3 has 14 amino acids. Unmatched junction bases numbered 4, after V lost 4 bases and J lost 4 bases. CDR1 LGHNA and CDR2 YSLEER come from the germline V gene. Here the CDR3 DNA reads TGCGCCAGCAGCCCCCGGACAGGATACAATGAGCAGTTCTTC. Its protein product is CASSPRTGYNEQFF.

The chain carries TRBV2 and TRBJ2-7; D is ambiguous. This CDR3 region has 13 residues. Germline lookup yields CDR1 SNHLY and CDR2 FYNNEI. The V and J ends lost 4 bases and 6 bases respectively, with 13 bases between them. CDR3 loop: CASSVGPGGEQYV. CDR3 nucleotide sequence: TGTGCCAGCAGTGTTGGCCCCGGCGGCGAGCAGTACGTC.

J is TRBJ2-5 and V is TRBV4-1; D is possibly TRBD1 (6 bases). Germline CDR1 reads MGHRA; CDR2 reads YSYEKL. V lost 5 bases to trimming and J lost 4 bases, with 17 bases between them. This CDR3 is 15 amino acids long. CDR3 residues: CASSKQERGGETQYF. The CDR3 DNA reads as TGCGCCAGCAGCAAACAGGAGCGAGGGGGAGAGACCCAGTACTTC.

The J gene is TRBJ2-5, the V gene TRBV14, with 8 nucleotides matching TRBD1. Losses at the gene ends were 4 bases for V and 3 bases for J; bases not matched to a gene: 4. The CDR3 is 14 residues long. From germline, CDR1 is SGHDN and CDR2 FVKESK. For the CDR3, the DNA is TGTGCCAGCAGCCTCTGGACAGGGAAAGAGACCCAGTACTTC. It translates to CASSLWTGKETQYF. Filled out from reference TRBV14 and TRBJ2-5, the complete variable domain reads EAGVTQFPSHSVIEKGQTVTLRCDPISGHDNLYWYRRVMGKEIKFLLHFVKESKQDESGMPNNRFLAERTGGTYSTLKVQPAELEDSGVYFCASSLWTGKETQYFGPGTRLLVL.

The chain has TRBV2 and TRBJ1-1; D might be TRBD1 (5 bases). Germline CDR1 SNHLY, CDR2 FYNNEI. Trimming pared 8 bases from V and 0 bases from J, leaving 13 bases between. The CDR3 loop spans 14 amino acids. The CDR3 loop reads CASFTTAMNTEAFF. The CDR3 DNA reads as TGTGCCAGCTTTACGACAGCCATGAACACTGAAGCTTTCTTT.